The 21 T cell receptor beta chains presented below share a single source sample, sequenced in a study of Graves' ophthalmopathy and Graves' hyperthyroidism. The authors amplified TCR beta CDR3 regions from RNA transcripts. RT-PCR with HTBI primers came first, then second-round multiplex PCR. TCRdb redid the calling of the multiplex PCR reads with MiXCR, one entry per CDR3 protein. The sample yields roughly 700,000 distinct CDR3 sequences, around 40% seen once. Sequencing input: peripheral blood. The receptors stem from an adult man with Graves' ophthalmopathy.

In its sample, this clonotype was seen a few times. The chain is built from TRBV7-2 and TRBJ1-6; D possibly corresponds to TRBD1 (5 bases). The CDR3 has 17 residues. With 5 bases removed from V and 6 bases from J, the gap between germline ends came to 20 bases. The germline V gene encodes CDR1 SGHTA and CDR2 FQGNSA. CDR3 DNA: TGTGCCAGCAGCCTAACCCCGGGGACGGCCACTAATTCACCCCTCCACTTT. The encoded protein is CASSLTPGTATNSPLHF.

This clonotype was counted only a few times. The V call is TRBV6-1, the J call TRBJ1-1; D may be TRBD1 (6 bases). Germline CDR1 is MNHNS and CDR2 is SASEGT. The V end lost 10 bases, the J end lost 3 bases, and 21 bases lay between the germline ends. CDR3 length: 15 residues. The CDR3 here is CATGTGTGRHTEAFF. The CDR3 DNA reads TGTGCCACCGGCACCGGAACAGGGCGCCACACTGAAGCTTTCTTT.

The chain recombines TRBV24-1 with TRBJ2-5, with a weak D call TRBD2 (5 bases). Germline V lookup: CDR1 KGHDR, CDR2 SFDVKD. This CDR3 is built from 12 residues. V was trimmed by 7 bases and J by 5 bases, leaving 10 bases between them. The CDR3 spells CATSPQRETQYF. CDR3 nucleotide sequence: TGTGCCACCAGCCCCCAGCGGGAGACCCAGTACTTC.

This clonotype was counted ten times or more. Here the CDR3 reads CSARSGQGNSPLHF. The DNA of the CDR3 is TGCAGTGCTAGGTCCGGACAGGGTAATTCACCCCTCCACTTT. This chain connects TRBV20-1 to TRBJ1-6; 8 nucleotides match TRBD1. Germline-derived CDR1 and CDR2 are DFQATT and SNEGSKA (reference sequence). CDR3 size: 14 residues. The V segment lost 3 bases and the J segment 6 bases; nucleotides outside the gene matches: 4.

This clonotype was observed at least ten times. This rearrangement joins TRBV7-2 to TRBJ2-7; weak D call: TRBD1 (9 bases). Trimming cost V 5 bases and J 3 bases, with 17 bases left between them. The CDR3 is made up of 15 amino acids. Germline V gene data show CDR1 as SGHTA and CDR2 as FQGNSA. This CDR3 reads CASSKGQGLVYEQYF. The CDR3 DNA sequence: TGTGCCAGCAGCAAGGGACAGGGACTAGTCTACGAGCAGTACTTC.

As for this clonotype: A much larger clone differs from this one at a single base, so this may be a read error. The genes are TRBV10-3 and TRBJ2-5, with TRBD1 as a possible D gene (6 bases). The CDR3 sequence is 16 residues long. V gave up 3 bases and J gave up 1 base, with 15 bases separating them. The V gene's germline CDR1 is ENHRY and CDR2 SYGVKD. The CDR3 region is CAISDPGPGVQETQYF. The CDR3 nucleotides are TGTGCCATCAGTGACCCCGGACCAGGGGTCCAAGAGACCCAGTACTTC.

This clonotype was recorded a few times. The chain uses TRBV20-1 and TRBJ1-3; D perhaps matches TRBD1 (5 bases). Trimming cost V 0 bases and J 5 bases, with 11 bases left between them. Germline CDR1 reads DFQATT; CDR2 reads SNEGSKA (reference sequence). The CDR3 has 14 amino acids. CDR3 DNA: TGCAGTGCTAGAGAGGGGGACGGACGAAACACCATATATTTT. It is translated as CSAREGDGRNTIYF.

The chain links TRBV7-9 to TRBJ1-5, with TRBD1 matching over 9 bases. In germline, CDR1 is SEHNR, CDR2 FQNEAQ (reference sequence). Germline trimming cut 8 bases from V and 3 bases from J; bases unmatched to any gene: 8. This CDR3 contains 15 residues. The CDR3 sequence: CASGQTGGSNQPQHF. DNA of the CDR3: TGTGCCAGCGGCCAAACAGGGGGCTCCAATCAGCCCCAGCATTTT. Filled out from reference TRBV7-9 and TRBJ1-5, the complete variable domain reads DTGVSQNPRHKITKRGQNVTFRCDPISEHNRLYWYRQTLGQGPEFLTYFQNEAQLEKSRLLSDRFSAERPKGSFSTLEIQRTEQGDSAMYLCASGQTGGSNQPQHFGDGTRLSIL.

V gene TRBV2 combines with J gene TRBJ2-5; D gene unclear. Germline V gene lookup returns CDR1 SNHLY and CDR2 FYNNEI. The CDR3 totals 13 residues. Trimming cost V 6 bases and J 5 bases, with 13 bases left between them. The CDR3 DNA follows: TGTGCCAGCAGCTCATCCTATATTGAGACCCAGTACTTC. Residues: CASSSSYIETQYF. Full variable domain (outside the CDR3, taken from reference TRBV2 and TRBJ2-5): EPEVTQTPSHQVTQMGQEVILRCVPISNHLYFYWYRQILGQKVEFLVSFYNNEISEKSEIFDDQFSVERPDGSNFTLKIRSTKLEDSAMYFCASSSSYIETQYFGPGTRLLVL.

V usage is TRBV20-1 and J usage is TRBJ1-5, with 7 bases that match TRBD1. Per the germline V gene, CDR1 is DFQATT and CDR2 is SNEGSKA (reference sequence). The CDR3 has 18 residues. V gave up 6 bases and J gave up 1 base; unmatched junction bases: 18. CDR3 bases: TGCAGTGCCCTCCAGGTAGAGGGGGCTTTAAGCAGCAATCAGCCCCAGCATTTT. Translated, it gives CSALQVEGALSSNQPQHF.

This clonotype was seen repeatedly, ten times or more. The chain has TRBV14 and TRBJ1-1, with a possible D match to TRBD1 (6 bases). The CDR3 is made up of 13 amino acids. The ends were cut back, 2 bases at V and 11 bases at J, with 15 bases in the middle. Germline-derived CDR1 and CDR2 are SGHDN and FVKESK. CDR3 sequence (DNA): TGTGCCAGCAGCCAAACCGGGGGGGGCTTTGCTTTCTTT. It encodes CASSQTGGGFAFF.

As for this clonotype: A much larger clonotype is one base distant, so this may be a read error. This sequence joins TRBV11-2 and TRBJ1-2; D gene unclear. CDR1 and CDR2 from the germline V gene are SGHAT and FQNNGV. The CDR3 totals 13 residues. In DNA form, the CDR3 reads TGTGCCAGCAGCTTAAGGGAGGCAGGCGGCTACGCCTTC. Its protein product is CASSLREAGGYAF.

The rearrangement joins TRBV29-1 to TRBJ2-5; 9 positions agree with TRBD2. V lost 6 bases to trimming and J lost 5 bases; unmatched junction nucleotides: 10. The CDR3 consists of 14 residues. Germline CDR1 is SQVTM and CDR2 is ANQGSEA. The CDR3 region is CSVTLAGQWETQYF. CDR3 sequence (DNA): TGCAGCGTAACGCTAGCGGGGCAGTGGGAGACCCAGTACTTC. The full variable domain, rest sourced from reference TRBV29-1 and TRBJ2-5, is SAVISQKPSRDICQRGTSLTIQCQVDSQVTMMFWYRQQPGQSLTLIATANQGSEATYESGFVIDKFPISRPNLTFSTLTVSNMSPEDSSIYLCSVTLAGQWETQYFGPGTRLLVL.

The chain uses TRBV16 and TRBJ1-2; D is unclear. In germline, CDR1 is KGHSY, CDR2 FQNENV. Trimming pared 8 bases from V and 0 bases from J, leaving 13 bases between. This CDR3 has 14 amino acids. The DNA of the CDR3 is TGTGCCAGCTCCCTCCCCGAGGCTAACTATGGCTACACCTTC. The encoded protein is CASSLPEANYGYTF.

V and J are TRBV6-5 and TRBJ2-5, with D uncertain. The germline V gene has CDR1 MNHEY and CDR2 SVGAGI. V dropped 5 bases and J dropped 2 bases, with 12 bases sitting between them. This CDR3 region has 14 residues. The CDR3 sequence: CASSEARDQETQYF. The CDR3, as DNA: TGTGCCAGCAGTGAAGCGCGAGATCAAGAGACCCAGTACTTC.

The table lists this clonotype with many counts. The gene calls are TRBV7-8 and TRBJ1-2; 9 nucleotides agree with TRBD1. J gave up 10 bases and V 4 bases, and 7 bases lay outside the gene matches. In germline, CDR1 is SGHVS, CDR2 FQNEAQ. This CDR3 has 13 amino acids. The CDR3 DNA follows: TGTGCCAGCAGCTCCGGGACAGGGCTCGTCTACACCTTC. This codes for CASSSGTGLVYTF.

The rearrangement uses TRBV7-9 and TRBJ1-2; D remains ambiguous. The V gene lost 8 bases and the J gene lost 0 bases, with 16 bases spanning the gap. Germline CDR1 and CDR2: SEHNR and FQNEAQ (reference sequence). The CDR3 is made up of 15 amino acids. CDR3 in DNA: TGTGCCAGCGTTGGCCCGGGTAGCTCTAACTATGGCTACACCTTC. Translated: CASVGPGSSNYGYTF.

This clonotype was found a few times. The chain combines TRBV7-2 with TRBJ2-5; D perhaps matches TRBD2 (6 bases). Trimming removed 2 bases from V and 4 bases from J, with 11 bases in between. The CDR3 has 14 amino acids. Per germline, CDR1 SGHTA and CDR2 FQGNSA. In DNA, the CDR3 is TGTGCCAGCAGCTTAACGTCCGGGGGAGAGACCCAGTACTTC. This encodes CASSLTSGGETQYF.

This clonotype was seen more than once but under ten times. The chain has TRBV10-3 and TRBJ2-7, with D perhaps TRBD2 (5 bases). Germline CDR1 ENHRY, CDR2 SYGVKD. This CDR3 spans 14 amino acids. Trimming took 2 bases from V and 2 from J, leaving 10 bases between them. The CDR3 here is CAISERADTYEQYF. The DNA of the CDR3 is TGTGCCATCAGTGAGAGAGCGGATACCTACGAGCAGTACTTC.

The rearrangement uses TRBV7-9 and TRBJ2-5; TRBD1 is a possible D gene (6 bases). V lost 8 bases and J lost 5, with 18 bases in between. Germline lookup yields CDR1 SEHNR and CDR2 FQNEAQ (reference sequence). The CDR3 extends over 14 amino acids. CDR3 in DNA: TGTGCCAGCTCCGGACAGAGAGTATGGGAGACCCAGTACTTC. This sequence encodes CASSGQRVWETQYF.

As regards this clonotype: At one end the junction does not follow the germline gene, possibly because of a read error. The chain uses TRBV25-1 and TRBJ1-1; no firm D call. Per germline, CDR1 MGHDK and CDR2 SYGVNS. This CDR3 comprises 12 residues. This CDR3 is CAGSSRAGEAFF. The CDR3 region has the DNA TGTGCCGGCAGTTCCCGGGCCGGTGAAGCTTTCTTT. Full variable domain (remainder filled in from reference TRBV25-1 and TRBJ1-1): EADIYQTPRYLVIGTGKKITLECSQTMGHDKMYWYQQDPGMELHLIHYSYGVNSTEKGDLSSESTVSRIRTEHFPLTLESARPSHTSQYLCAGSSRAGEAFFGQGTRLTVV.